The 28 T cell receptor beta chains below come from one sample, sequenced in a study of blood T cell repertoires in COVID-19. Sequenced by immunoSEQ multiplex PCR; TCRdb stores in-frame clones only, minus some. Here the sample spans 150,000 to 200,000 clones, approximately 84% being singletons. The sequenced sample consisted of peripheral blood. These receptors were obtained from a woman aged 80 or over with acute or convalescent COVID-19.

This clone was counted a few times. The chain couples TRBV4-1 to TRBJ2-5, with TRBD2 matching over 8 bases. The germline V gene encodes CDR1 MGHRA and CDR2 YSYEKL. CDR3 length: 18 residues. Trimming cost V 3 bases and J 3 bases; bases outside gene matches: 15. CDR3 region: CASSHLLAGTSFEETQYF. DNA for the CDR3: TGCGCCAGCAGCCACCTCTTGGCCGGGACTAGTTTTGAAGAGACCCAGTACTTC.

In this sample, this clone turned up once. CDR3 region: CASSMWTGGFSETQYF. In nucleotides, the CDR3 is TGTGCCAGTAGTATGTGGACAGGGGGCTTTTCGGAGACCCAGTACTTC. The J gene is TRBJ2-5, the V gene TRBV19; 11 nucleotides match TRBD1. The V and J ends lost 3 bases and 5 bases, in that order; junction bases with no gene match: 8. Germline V gene lookup returns CDR1 LNHDA and CDR2 SQIVND (reference sequence). The CDR3 length is 16 residues.

This chain links TRBV11-2 with TRBJ2-1; 7 bases fit TRBD1. From germline, CDR1 is SGHAT and CDR2 FQNNGV. V gave up 3 bases and J gave up 7 bases; unmatched junction bases: 3. This CDR3 has 13 amino acids. CDR3 nucleotide sequence: TGTGCCAGCAGCTTCACAGGGGTGAATGAGCAGTTCTTC. Residues: CASSFTGVNEQFF. Together with reference TRBV11-2 and TRBJ2-1, the CDR3 gives the full variable domain: EAGVAQSPRYKIIEKRQSVAFWCNPISGHATLYWYQQILGQGPKLLIQFQNNGVVDDSQLPKDRFSAERLKGVDSTLKIQPAKLEDSAVYLCASSFTGVNEQFFGPGTRLTVL.

This chain links TRBV7-6 with TRBJ2-7; 9 bases agree with TRBD2. The CDR3 consists of 16 residues. V trimming: 5 bases; J trimming: 3 bases; junction bases outside the gene matches: 11. CDR1 is SGHVS and CDR2 is FNYEAQ in the germline V gene. The CDR3 region has the DNA TGTGCCAGCAGCCCCTATGTAGGGCGGGAGGGCTACGAGCAGTACTTC. Amino acid sequence: CASSPYVGREGYEQYF.

At least ten counts were recorded for this clone. This chain links TRBV9 with TRBJ1-4, with TRBD1 matching over 9 bases. CDR3 length equals 17 residues. Germline CDR1 reads SGDLS; CDR2 reads YYNGEE. Trimming removed 3 bases from V and 0 bases from J; junction bases left unmatched: 6. The CDR3 bases are TGTGCCAGCAGCGACAGGGGGCGAGAGGCAACTAATGAAAAACTGTTTTTT. Translating it yields CASSDRGREATNEKLFF.

This sequence joins TRBV19 and TRBJ1-5, with 10 positions matching TRBD1. The V and J ends lost 5 bases and 7 bases, in that order; junction bases with no gene match: 11. Germline V CDR1 and CDR2: LNHDA, SQIVND (reference sequence). There are 16 residues in the CDR3. This CDR3 is CASSPMDRGFLQPQHF. Written as DNA, the CDR3 is TGTGCCAGTAGTCCCATGGACAGGGGGTTCCTCCAGCCCCAGCATTTT.

The chain's CDR3 is CASSLGFYNEQFF. The CDR3 coding sequence is TGTGCCAGCAGTCTAGGATTCTACAATGAGCAGTTCTTC. The chain combines TRBV27 with TRBJ2-1; no reliable D call. The CDR3 runs 13 residues. Germline CDR1 is MNHEY and CDR2 is SMNVEV (reference sequence). The ends were cut back, 5 bases at V and 3 bases at J, with 8 bases in the middle.

V is TRBV20-1 and J is TRBJ1-2; D not certain. Trimming removed 6 bases at V and 4 bases at J, with 12 bases between. Germline V gives CDR1 DFQATT, CDR2 SNEGSKA (reference sequence). The CDR3 is 12 residues long. The DNA for the CDR3 is TGCAGTGCGAGTAGGGAGGGCTATGGCTACACCTTC. It is translated as CSASREGYGYTF.

The chain is built from TRBV10-3 and TRBJ2-1; D is perhaps TRBD2 (6 bases). CDR3 size: 12 residues. Germline loops: CDR1 ENHRY, CDR2 SYGVKD. The V end lost 3 bases, the J end lost 9 bases, and 9 bases lay between the germline ends. CDR3 nucleotide sequence: TGTGCCATCAGTGAATCGGGGGTTGAGCAGTTCTTC. As protein: CAISESGVEQFF.

In DNA, the CDR3 is TGTGCCACCAGCAGAGATCGGGATTTCGTGGAAGCTTTCTTT. It encodes CATSRDRDFVEAFF. The rearrangement links TRBV15 to TRBJ1-1; D is unresolved. In germline, CDR1 is LNHNV, CDR2 YYDKDF (reference sequence). Trimming pared 0 bases from V and 8 bases from J, leaving 13 bases between. The length of the CDR3 is 14 residues.

This chain connects TRBV7-8 to TRBJ2-7; tentative D call: TRBD2 (6 bases). V lost 2 bases and J 3 bases, leaving 17 bases between the germline ends. Per germline, CDR1 SGHVS and CDR2 FQNEAQ. This CDR3 is built from 16 residues. CDR3: CASSLRLGQGGYEQYF. CDR3 DNA: TGTGCCAGCAGCTTAAGACTGGGGCAGGGAGGCTACGAGCAGTACTTC.

This clone was observed a few times. This rearrangement joins TRBV5-1 to TRBJ1-2, with D tentatively TRBD1 (6 bases). Germline assignment: CDR1 SGHRS and CDR2 YFSETQ. The CDR3 is made up of 12 amino acids. Trimming left V 2 bases short and J 5 bases short, with 7 bases between. Here the CDR3 reads CASSFQGYGYTF. The CDR3 nucleotides read TGCGCCAGCAGCTTCCAGGGGTATGGCTACACCTTC.

This clone was detected once. This CDR3 is CASSSGQGSSYEQYF. The CDR3, as DNA: TGTGCCAGCAGCTCAGGACAGGGGAGCTCCTACGAGCAGTACTTC. The rearrangement joins TRBV5-4 to TRBJ2-7, with 9 nucleotides matching TRBD1. With V trimmed by 3 bases and J by 0 bases, 4 bases remained unmatched. CDR3 size: 15 residues. Germline V gene sequence: CDR1 SGHNT, CDR2 YYREEE (reference sequence).

The chain uses TRBV5-4 and TRBJ2-3; TRBD1 agrees at 7 bases. V trimming: 3 bases; J trimming: 0 bases; junction bases outside the gene matches: 4. Germline values: CDR1 SGHNT, CDR2 YYREEE (reference sequence). The CDR3 covers 15 residues. The CDR3 protein is CASSSGQPSTDTQYF. The CDR3, as DNA: TGTGCCAGCAGCTCGGGACAGCCTAGCACAGATACGCAGTATTTT.

The gene calls are TRBV11-3 and TRBJ2-1; 11 nucleotides match TRBD2. Per germline, CDR1 SGHNT and CDR2 YENEEA. V shed 5 bases, J shed 3 bases, and the junction held 9 bases outside the gene matches. The CDR3 consists of 17 residues. CDR3 sequence (DNA): TGTGCCAGCAGCCAGAGCGACGGGACTAGCGGCTACAATGAGCAGTTCTTC. As protein: CASSQSDGTSGYNEQFF.

V is TRBV6-8 and J is TRBJ2-5; 8 bases are shared with TRBD2. The CDR3 runs to 14 residues. V was clipped by 8 bases and J by 5 bases; unmatched bases: 10. CDR1 is MNHGY and CDR2 is SAAAGT in the germline V gene. The CDR3 nucleotides read TGTGCCAGCTTGCGGGTAGCGGGAAAGGAGACCCAGTACTTC. It yields the protein CASLRVAGKETQYF.

The gene calls are TRBV6-5 and TRBJ1-1; 9 bases fit TRBD1. The CDR3 length is 15 residues. V lost 2 bases and J lost 6; bases outside the gene matches: 7. Germline V gene lookup returns CDR1 MNHEY and CDR2 SVGAGI. The CDR3 here is CASSYPTGGRAEAFF. CDR3 nucleotide sequence: TGTGCCAGCAGTTACCCGACAGGGGGTAGGGCTGAAGCTTTCTTT.

This clone has a single count. The chain has TRBV6-2 or TRBV6-3 and TRBJ1-2; 8 bases are shared with TRBD1. CDR3 size: 14 residues. Per the germline V gene, CDR1 is MNHEY and CDR2 is SVGEGT. V lost 7 bases, J lost 2 bases, and 6 bases stayed unmatched. The CDR3 sequence is CASTPRDRNYGYTF. DNA for the CDR3: TGTGCCAGCACCCCCCGGGACAGGAACTATGGCTACACCTTC.

The genes are TRBV7-9 and TRBJ1-6; D not resolved. V was pared by 7 bases and J by 9 bases, with 13 bases between. The germline CDR1 and CDR2 sequences are SEHNR and FQNEAQ (reference sequence). The CDR3 has 13 amino acids. In DNA form, the CDR3 reads TGTGCCAGCACCATGACGGCGGGTTCACCCCTCCACTTT. Encoded protein: CASTMTAGSPLHF.

V and J are TRBV29-1 and TRBJ2-1; 13 nucleotides line up with TRBD2. Trimming removed 2 bases from V and 4 bases from J; junction bases left unmatched: 5. CDR3 length equals 16 residues. Germline CDR1 is SQVTM and CDR2 is ANQGSEA. The CDR3 protein is CSVETGLAGAYNEQFF. The DNA for the CDR3 is TGCAGCGTTGAAACCGGACTAGCGGGAGCGTACAATGAGCAGTTCTTC.

V gene TRBV7-9 combines with J gene TRBJ1-1; TRBD1 agrees at 8 bases. The germline V gene encodes CDR1 SEHNR and CDR2 FQNEAQ (reference sequence). The length of the CDR3 is 16 residues. The junction had 7 bases not matched to a gene; V was cut back by 1 base and J by 3 bases. CDR3 DNA sequence: TGTGCCAGCAGCTTAGGACAGGGGAAGTTTGACACTGAAGCTTTCTTT. Translation gives CASSLGQGKFDTEAFF. The whole variable domain, filled in from reference TRBV7-9 and TRBJ1-1, reads DTGVSQNPRHKITKRGQNVTFRCDPISEHNRLYWYRQTLGQGPEFLTYFQNEAQLEKSRLLSDRFSAERPKGSFSTLEIQRTEQGDSAMYLCASSLGQGKFDTEAFFGQGTRLTVV.

The V and J genes are TRBV10-3 and TRBJ2-4; 7 positions match TRBD2. CDR1 and CDR2 (germline): ENHRY, SYGVKD. J gave up 1 base and V 2 bases, and 11 bases lay outside the gene matches. This CDR3 comprises 18 residues. The CDR3 reads CAISEPSGTGLAKNIQYF. In DNA, the CDR3 is TGTGCCATCAGTGAGCCGAGCGGGACGGGCCTTGCCAAAAACATTCAGTACTTC.

V usage is TRBV5-4 and J usage is TRBJ2-1; TRBD2 is a possible D gene (7 bases). CDR1 SGHNT and CDR2 YYREEE come from the germline V gene (reference sequence). The CDR3 runs to 15 residues. V was pared by 4 bases and J by 9 bases, with 20 bases between. CDR3 sequence (DNA): TGTGCCAGCAGCCAAGGGGGGGAGGCCCGGGCTGAGCAGTTCTTC. Its protein product is CASSQGGEARAEQFF. Complete variable domain (other parts from reference TRBV5-4 and TRBJ2-1): ETGVTQSPTHLIKTRGQQVTLRCSSQSGHNTVSWYQQALGQGPQFIFQYYREEENGRGNFPPRFSGLQFPNYSSELNVNALELDDSALYLCASSQGGEARAEQFFGPGTRLTVL.

The rearrangement joins TRBV10-3 to TRBJ1-2; D is perhaps TRBD1 (5 bases). This CDR3 spans 16 amino acids. Germline CDR1 reads ENHRY; CDR2 reads SYGVKD. V shed 0 bases and J shed 8 bases, with 19 bases lying between them. The CDR3 DNA reads as TGTGCCATCAGTGAGTCGATCGGCAGGGAGGCCGTCGGCTACACCTTC. Encoded protein: CAISESIGREAVGYTF.

This sequence joins TRBV18 and TRBJ2-7, with D hard to call. CDR1 and CDR2 from the germline V gene are KGHSH and LQKENI. V was cut by 0 bases and J by 5 bases, with 8 bases left in between. CDR3 length: 13 residues. The CDR3 region has the DNA TGTGCCAGCTCACCACCGCGCGGAAACGAGCAGTACTTC. This gives the protein CASSPPRGNEQYF.

CDR3 bases: TGCGCCAGCAGCTTGGCCCCAGGGGGCGAAAAACTGTTTTTT. It specifies CASSLAPGGEKLFF. The chain links TRBV5-1 to TRBJ1-4; TRBD1 aligns across 8 bases. The CDR3 is 14 residues long. Trimming removed 0 bases from V and 8 bases from J; junction bases left unmatched: 3. Looked up from germline, CDR1 is SGHRS and CDR2 is YFSETQ. The whole variable domain, filled in from reference TRBV5-1 and TRBJ1-4, reads KAGVTQTPRYLIKTRGQQVTLSCSPISGHRSVSWYQQTPGQGLQFLFEYFSETQRNKGNFPGRFSGRQFSNSRSEMNVSTLELGDSALYLCASSLAPGGEKLFFGSGTQLSVL.

This clone was observed a single time. The V gene is TRBV5-1, the J gene TRBJ2-7; possible D gene TRBD2, 6 bases. Germline V CDR1 and CDR2: SGHRS, YFSETQ. V lost 4 bases and J lost 7, with 21 bases in between. The CDR3 has 15 residues. CDR3 sequence reads: CASSPRGGQVKEQYF. CDR3 in DNA: TGCGCCAGCAGCCCGCGGGGTGGGCAGGTCAAAGAGCAGTACTTC.

This chain connects TRBV19 to TRBJ2-7, with 9 bases aligning to TRBD2. Germline V lookup: CDR1 LNHDA, CDR2 SQIVND (reference sequence). J lost 3 bases, V lost 2 bases, and 5 bases had no gene match. The CDR3 extends over 15 amino acids. The CDR3 sequence is CASSISSGISYEQYF. The CDR3 DNA follows: TGTGCCAGTAGTATATCTAGCGGGATAAGCTACGAGCAGTACTTC.